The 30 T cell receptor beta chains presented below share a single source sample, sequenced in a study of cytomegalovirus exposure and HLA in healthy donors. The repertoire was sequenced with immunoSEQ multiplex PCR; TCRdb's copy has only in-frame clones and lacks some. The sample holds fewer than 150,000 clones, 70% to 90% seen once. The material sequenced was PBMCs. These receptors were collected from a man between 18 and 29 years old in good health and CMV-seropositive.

The CDR3 bases are TGTGCCAGCAGAGAAAGCGGCCGTAGAAGTTTCGGTGGCTACACCTTC. This codes for CASRESGRRSFGGYTF. This chain uses TRBV6-1 with TRBJ1-2; the D is unclear. Trimming pared 6 bases from V and 7 bases from J, leaving 24 bases between. Germline CDR1 MNHNS, CDR2 SASEGT. The CDR3 extends over 16 amino acids.

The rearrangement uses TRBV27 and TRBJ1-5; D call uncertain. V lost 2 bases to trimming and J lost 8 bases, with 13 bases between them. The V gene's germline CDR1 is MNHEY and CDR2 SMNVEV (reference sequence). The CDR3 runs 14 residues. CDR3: CASSLRAGREPQHF. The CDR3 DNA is TGTGCCAGCAGTTTAAGGGCGGGGAGGGAGCCCCAGCATTTT.

The CDR3 region is CAIRATDKPPSYEQYF. Here the CDR3 DNA reads TGTGCCATCAGGGCCACTGACAAGCCCCCCAGCTACGAGCAGTACTTC. The V and J genes are TRBV10-3 and TRBJ2-7; no definite D call. The CDR3 has 16 amino acids. Germline loops: CDR1 ENHRY, CDR2 SYGVKD. With 6 bases removed from V and 3 bases from J, the gap between germline ends came to 21 bases.

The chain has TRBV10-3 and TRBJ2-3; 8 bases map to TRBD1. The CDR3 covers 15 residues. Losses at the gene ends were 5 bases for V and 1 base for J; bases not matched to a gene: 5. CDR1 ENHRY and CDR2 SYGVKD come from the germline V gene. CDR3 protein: CAISWTGSGTDTQYF. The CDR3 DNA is TGTGCCATCAGTTGGACAGGGAGCGGCACAGATACGCAGTATTTT.

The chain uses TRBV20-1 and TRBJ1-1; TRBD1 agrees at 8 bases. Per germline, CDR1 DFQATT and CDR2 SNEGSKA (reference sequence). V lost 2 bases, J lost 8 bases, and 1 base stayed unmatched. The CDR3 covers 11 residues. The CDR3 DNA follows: TGCAGTGCTAGACGACAGGGGGAAGCTTTCTTT. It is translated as CSARRQGEAFF.

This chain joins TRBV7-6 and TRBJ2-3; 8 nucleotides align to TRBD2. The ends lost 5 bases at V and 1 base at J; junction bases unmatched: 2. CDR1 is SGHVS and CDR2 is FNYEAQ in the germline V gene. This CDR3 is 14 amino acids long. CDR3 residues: CASSQAGGTDTQYF. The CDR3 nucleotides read TGTGCCAGCAGCCAAGCGGGGGGCACAGATACGCAGTATTTT. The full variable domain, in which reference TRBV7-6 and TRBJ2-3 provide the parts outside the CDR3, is GAGVSQSPRYKVTKRGQDVALRCDPISGHVSLYWYRQALGQGPEFLTYFNYEAQQDKSGLPNDRFSAERPEGSISTLTIQRTEQRDSAMYRCASSQAGGTDTQYFGPGTRLTVL.

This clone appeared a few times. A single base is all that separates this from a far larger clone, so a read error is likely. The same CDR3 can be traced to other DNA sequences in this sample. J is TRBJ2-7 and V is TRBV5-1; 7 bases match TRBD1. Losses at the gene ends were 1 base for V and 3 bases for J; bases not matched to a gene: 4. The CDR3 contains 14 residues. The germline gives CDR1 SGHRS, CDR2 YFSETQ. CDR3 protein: CASSLRGTDYEQYF. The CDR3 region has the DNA TGCGCCAGCAGCTTGAGGGGGACAGACTACGAGCAGTACTTC.

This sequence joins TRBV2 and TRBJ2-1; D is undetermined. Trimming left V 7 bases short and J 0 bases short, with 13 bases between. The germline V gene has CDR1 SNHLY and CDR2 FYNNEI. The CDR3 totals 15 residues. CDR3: CASKGDRSSYNEQFF. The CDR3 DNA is TGTGCCAGCAAAGGAGACCGCAGCTCCTACAATGAGCAGTTCTTC. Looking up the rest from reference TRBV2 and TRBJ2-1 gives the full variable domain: EPEVTQTPSHQVTQMGQEVILRCVPISNHLYFYWYRQILGQKVEFLVSFYNNEISEKSEIFDDQFSVERPDGSNFTLKIRSTKLEDSAMYFCASKGDRSSYNEQFFGPGTRLTVL.

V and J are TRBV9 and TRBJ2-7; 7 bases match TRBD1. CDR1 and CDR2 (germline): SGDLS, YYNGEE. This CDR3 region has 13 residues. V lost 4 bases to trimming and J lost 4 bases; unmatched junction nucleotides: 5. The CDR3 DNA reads TGTGCCAGCAGCTCCGCCAGGGGGTACGAGCAGTACTTC. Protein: CASSSARGYEQYF. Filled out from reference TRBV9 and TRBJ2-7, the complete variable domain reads DSGVTQTPKHLITATGQRVTLRCSPRSGDLSVYWYQQSLDQGLQFLIQYYNGEERAKGNILERFSAQQFPDLHSELNLSSLELGDSALYFCASSSARGYEQYFGPGTRLTVT.

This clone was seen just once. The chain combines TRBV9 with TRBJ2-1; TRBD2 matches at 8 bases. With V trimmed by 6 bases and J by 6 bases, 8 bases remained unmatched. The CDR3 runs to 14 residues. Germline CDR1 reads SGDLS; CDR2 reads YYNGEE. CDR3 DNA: TGTGCCAGCACCCCGGGACTAGGGGTCAATGAGCAGTTCTTC. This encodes CASTPGLGVNEQFF.

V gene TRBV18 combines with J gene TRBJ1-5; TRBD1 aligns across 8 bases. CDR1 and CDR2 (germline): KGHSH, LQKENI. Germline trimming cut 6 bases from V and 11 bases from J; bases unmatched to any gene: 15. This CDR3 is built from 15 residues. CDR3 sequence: CASSPGGQGYLTQHF. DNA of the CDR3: TGTGCCAGCTCCCCGGGAGGACAGGGATATCTTACCCAGCATTTT. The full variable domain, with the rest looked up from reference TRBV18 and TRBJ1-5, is NAGVMQNPRHLVRRRGQEARLRCSPMKGHSHVYWYRQLPEEGLKFMVYLQKENIIDESGMPKERFSAEFPKEGPSILRIQQVVRGDSAAYFCASSPGGQGYLTQHFGDGTRLSIL.

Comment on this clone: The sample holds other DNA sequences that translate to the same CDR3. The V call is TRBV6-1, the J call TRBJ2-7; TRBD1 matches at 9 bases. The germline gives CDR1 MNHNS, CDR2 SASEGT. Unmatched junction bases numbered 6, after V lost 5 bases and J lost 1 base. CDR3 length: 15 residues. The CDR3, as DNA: TGTGCCAGCAGTATCGGGACAGGGACTTCCTACGAGCAGTACTTC. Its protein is CASSIGTGTSYEQYF.

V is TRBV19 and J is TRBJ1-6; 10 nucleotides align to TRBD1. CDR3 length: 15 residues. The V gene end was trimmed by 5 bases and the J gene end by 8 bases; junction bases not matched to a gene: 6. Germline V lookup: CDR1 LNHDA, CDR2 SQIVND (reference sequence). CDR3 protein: CASSLRTGGDSPLHF. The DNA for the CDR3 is TGTGCCAGTAGTCTTAGGACAGGGGGGGATTCACCCCTCCACTTT.

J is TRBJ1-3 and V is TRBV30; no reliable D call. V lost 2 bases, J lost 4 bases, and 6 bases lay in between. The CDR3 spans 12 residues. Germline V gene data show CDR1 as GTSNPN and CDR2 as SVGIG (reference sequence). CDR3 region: CAWSPTGNTIYF. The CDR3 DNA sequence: TGTGCCTGGAGTCCGACAGGAAACACCATATATTTT.

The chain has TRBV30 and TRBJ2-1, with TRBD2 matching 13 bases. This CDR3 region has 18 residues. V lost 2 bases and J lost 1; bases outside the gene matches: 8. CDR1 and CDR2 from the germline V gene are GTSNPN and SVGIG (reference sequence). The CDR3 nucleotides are TGTGCCTGGAGTTTGGGGACTAGCGGGAAGAGATCCTACAATGAGCAGTTCTTC. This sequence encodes CAWSLGTSGKRSYNEQFF.

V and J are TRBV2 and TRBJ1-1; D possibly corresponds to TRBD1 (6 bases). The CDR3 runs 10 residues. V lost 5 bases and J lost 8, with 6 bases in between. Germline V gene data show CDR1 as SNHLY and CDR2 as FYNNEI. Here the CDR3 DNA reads TGTGCCAGCAGTACAGGGGAAGCTTTCTTT. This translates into CASSTGEAFF. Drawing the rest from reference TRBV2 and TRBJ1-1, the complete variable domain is EPEVTQTPSHQVTQMGQEVILRCVPISNHLYFYWYRQILGQKVEFLVSFYNNEISEKSEIFDDQFSVERPDGSNFTLKIRSTKLEDSAMYFCASSTGEAFFGQGTRLTVV.

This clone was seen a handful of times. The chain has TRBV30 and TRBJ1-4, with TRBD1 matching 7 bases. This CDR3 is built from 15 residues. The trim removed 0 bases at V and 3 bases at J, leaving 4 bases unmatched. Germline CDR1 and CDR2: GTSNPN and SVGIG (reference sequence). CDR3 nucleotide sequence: TGTGCCTGGAGTGTATTGGGACAGCCTAATGAAAAACTGTTTTTT. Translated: CAWSVLGQPNEKLFF. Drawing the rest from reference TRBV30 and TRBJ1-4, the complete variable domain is SQTIHQWPATLVQPVGSPLSLECTVEGTSNPNLYWYRQAAGRGLQLLFYSVGIGQISSEVPQNLSASRPQDRQFILSSKKLLLSDSGFYLCAWSVLGQPNEKLFFGSGTQLSVL.

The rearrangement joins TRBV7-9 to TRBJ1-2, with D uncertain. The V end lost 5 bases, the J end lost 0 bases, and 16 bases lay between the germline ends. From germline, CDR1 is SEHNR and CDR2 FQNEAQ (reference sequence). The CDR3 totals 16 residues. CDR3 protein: CASSPATRRANYGYTF. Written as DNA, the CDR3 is TGTGCCAGCAGCCCCGCTACCCGGAGAGCTAACTATGGCTACACCTTC.

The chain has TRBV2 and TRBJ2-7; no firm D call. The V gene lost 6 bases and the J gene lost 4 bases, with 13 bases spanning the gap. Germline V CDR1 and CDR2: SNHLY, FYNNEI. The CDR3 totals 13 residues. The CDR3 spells CASSPRKVYEQYF. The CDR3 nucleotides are TGTGCCAGCAGCCCCAGGAAGGTATACGAGCAGTACTTC.

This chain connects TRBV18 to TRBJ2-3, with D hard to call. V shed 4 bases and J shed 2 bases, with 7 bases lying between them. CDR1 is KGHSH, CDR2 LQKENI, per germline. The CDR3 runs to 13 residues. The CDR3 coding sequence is TGTGCCAGCTCACTCACTATCACAGATACGCAGTATTTT. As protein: CASSLTITDTQYF.

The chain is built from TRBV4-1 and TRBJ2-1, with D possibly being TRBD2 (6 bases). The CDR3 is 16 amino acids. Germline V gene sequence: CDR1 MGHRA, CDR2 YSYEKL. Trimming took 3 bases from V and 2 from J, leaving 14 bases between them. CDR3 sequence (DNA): TGCGCCAGCAGCCACGAAACCGGGAGAACCTACAATGAGCAGTTCTTC. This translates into CASSHETGRTYNEQFF.

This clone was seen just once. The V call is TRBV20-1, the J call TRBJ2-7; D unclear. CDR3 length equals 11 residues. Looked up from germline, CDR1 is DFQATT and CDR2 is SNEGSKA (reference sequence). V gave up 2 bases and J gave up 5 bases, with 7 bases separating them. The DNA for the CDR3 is TGCAGTGCTAGAAGCCCTAACGAGCAGTACTTC. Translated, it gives CSARSPNEQYF.

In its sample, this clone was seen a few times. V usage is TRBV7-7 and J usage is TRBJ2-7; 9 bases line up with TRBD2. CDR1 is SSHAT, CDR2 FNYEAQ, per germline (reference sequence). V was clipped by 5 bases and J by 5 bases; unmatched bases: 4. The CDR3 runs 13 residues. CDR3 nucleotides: TGTGCCAGCAGCCCTGCGGGGGGGAACGAGCAGTACTTC. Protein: CASSPAGGNEQYF.

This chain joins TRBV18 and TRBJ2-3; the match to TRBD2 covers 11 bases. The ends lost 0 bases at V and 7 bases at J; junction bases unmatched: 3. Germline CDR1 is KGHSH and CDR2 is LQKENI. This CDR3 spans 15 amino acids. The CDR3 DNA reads TGTGCCAGCTCACCACCGGCTAGCGGGAGGAATACGCAGTATTTT. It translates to CASSPPASGRNTQYF.

CDR3 DNA: TGTGCCAGCAGCACAGGGCCATCCTACGAGCAGTACTTC. This translates into CASSTGPSYEQYF. The rearrangement links TRBV21-1 to TRBJ2-7; TRBD1 is the table's D call, not checked against the DNA. TRBV21-1 is reported as a pseudogene. The CDR3 totals 13 residues.

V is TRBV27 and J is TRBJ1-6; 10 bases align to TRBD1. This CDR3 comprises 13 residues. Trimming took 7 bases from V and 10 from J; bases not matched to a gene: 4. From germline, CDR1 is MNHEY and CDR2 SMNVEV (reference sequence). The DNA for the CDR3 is TGTGCCAGCACGATGGGACAGGGGTCACCCCTCCACTTT. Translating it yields CASTMGQGSPLHF.

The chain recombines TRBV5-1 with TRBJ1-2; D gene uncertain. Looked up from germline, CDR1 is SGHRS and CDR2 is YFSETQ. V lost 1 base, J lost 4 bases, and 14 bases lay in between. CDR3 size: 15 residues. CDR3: CASSLNGEGGYGYTF. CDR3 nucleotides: TGCGCCAGCAGCTTGAATGGGGAGGGCGGCTATGGCTACACCTTC.

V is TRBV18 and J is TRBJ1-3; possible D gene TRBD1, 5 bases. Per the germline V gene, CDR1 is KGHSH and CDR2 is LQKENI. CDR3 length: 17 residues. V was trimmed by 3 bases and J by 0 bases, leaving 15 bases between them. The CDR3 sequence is CASSPVGGATSGNTIYF. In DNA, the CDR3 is TGTGCCAGCTCACCGGTGGGTGGGGCCACCTCTGGAAACACCATATATTTT.

The CDR3: CASSLGGARYGYTF. The CDR3 DNA sequence: TGTGCCAGCAGTCTGGGGGGGGCTCGCTATGGCTACACCTTC. The genes are TRBV27 and TRBJ1-2; possibly TRBD1 for D (6 bases). V dropped 5 bases and J dropped 4 bases, with 14 bases sitting between them. The CDR3 has 14 residues. Germline assignment: CDR1 MNHEY and CDR2 SMNVEV (reference sequence).

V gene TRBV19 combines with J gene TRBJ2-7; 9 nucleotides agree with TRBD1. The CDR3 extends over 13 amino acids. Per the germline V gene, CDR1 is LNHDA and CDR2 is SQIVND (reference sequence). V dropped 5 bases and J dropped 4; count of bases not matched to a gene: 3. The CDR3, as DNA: TGTGCCAGTAGTCCGACAGGGGGATACGAGCAGTACTTC. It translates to CASSPTGGYEQYF.